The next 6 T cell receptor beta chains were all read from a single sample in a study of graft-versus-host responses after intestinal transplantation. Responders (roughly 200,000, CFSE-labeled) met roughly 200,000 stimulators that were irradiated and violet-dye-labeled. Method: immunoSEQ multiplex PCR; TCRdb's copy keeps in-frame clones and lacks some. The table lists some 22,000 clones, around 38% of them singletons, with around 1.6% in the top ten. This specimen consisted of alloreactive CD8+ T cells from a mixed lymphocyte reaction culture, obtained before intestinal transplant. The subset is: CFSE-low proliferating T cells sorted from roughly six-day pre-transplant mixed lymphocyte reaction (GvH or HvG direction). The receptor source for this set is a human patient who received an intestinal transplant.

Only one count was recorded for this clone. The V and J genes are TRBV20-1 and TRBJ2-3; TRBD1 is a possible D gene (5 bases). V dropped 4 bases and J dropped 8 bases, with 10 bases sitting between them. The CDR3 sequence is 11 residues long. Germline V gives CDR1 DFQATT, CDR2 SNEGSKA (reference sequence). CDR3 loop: CSAIRQSTQYF. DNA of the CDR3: TGCAGTGCTATCAGACAGAGTACGCAGTATTTT.

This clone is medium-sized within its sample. The chain's CDR3 is CASSLEAEKLFF. CDR3 sequence (DNA): TGCGCCAGCAGCTTGGAGGCTGAAAAACTGTTTTTT. The chain combines TRBV5-1 with TRBJ1-4, with D unclear. The CDR3 has 12 amino acids. CDR1 and CDR2 from the germline V gene are SGHRS and YFSETQ. V shed 0 bases and J shed 7 bases, with 4 bases lying between them.

The CDR3 sequence is CASSWGSGGGTETQYF. The CDR3 DNA reads as TGTGCCAGCTCGTGGGGGAGCGGAGGAGGTACGGAGACCCAGTACTTC. The chain employs TRBV18 and TRBJ2-5, with D perhaps given as TRBD1 or TRBD2 (5 bases each). This CDR3 is built from 16 residues. V was trimmed by 6 bases and J by 5 bases, leaving 22 bases between them. Per germline, CDR1 KGHSH and CDR2 LQKENI.

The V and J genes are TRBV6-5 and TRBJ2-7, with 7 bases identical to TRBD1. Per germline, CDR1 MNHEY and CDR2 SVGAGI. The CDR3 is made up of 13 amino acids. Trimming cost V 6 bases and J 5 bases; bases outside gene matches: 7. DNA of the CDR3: TGTGCCAGCAGGGGACAGACTATGAACGAGCAGTACTTC. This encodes CASRGQTMNEQYF.

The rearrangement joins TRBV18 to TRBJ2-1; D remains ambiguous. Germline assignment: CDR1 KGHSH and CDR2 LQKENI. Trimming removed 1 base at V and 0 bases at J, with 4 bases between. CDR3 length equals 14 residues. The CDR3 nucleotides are TGTGCCAGCTCACCACTCGACTCCTACAATGAGCAGTTCTTC. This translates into CASSPLDSYNEQFF.

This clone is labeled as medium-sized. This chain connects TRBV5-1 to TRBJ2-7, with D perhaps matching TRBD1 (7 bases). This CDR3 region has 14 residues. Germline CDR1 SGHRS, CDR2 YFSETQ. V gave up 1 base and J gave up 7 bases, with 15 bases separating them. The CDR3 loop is CASSLSATGREQYF. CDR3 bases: TGCGCCAGCAGCTTGTCGGCGACAGGGAGGGAGCAGTACTTC. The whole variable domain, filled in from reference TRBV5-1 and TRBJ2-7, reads KAGVTQTPRYLIKTRGQQVTLSCSPISGHRSVSWYQQTPGQGLQFLFEYFSETQRNKGNFPGRFSGRQFSNSRSEMNVSTLELGDSALYLCASSLSATGREQYFGPGTRLTVT.